The source of this T cell receptor beta chain is a study of cytomegalovirus exposure and HLA in healthy donors. The study ran its PCR with 60 Vbeta and 13 Jbeta primers. Produced via immunoSEQ multiplex PCR; TCRdb's table is partial and in-frame only. This sample has 100,000 or so clones; 67% occur once, and the top ten carry under 2.5%. The CDR3 length is 16 residues. From germline, CDR1 is SGHTA and CDR2 FQGNSA. J lost 7 bases, V lost 0 bases, and 7 bases had no gene match. Sequences were obtained from PBMCs. This clonotype originated in a man aged 25 to 45 in good health and CMV-seronegative. The rearrangement joins TRBV7-2 to TRBJ2-1; 9 bases are a match to TRBD2. The CDR3 here is CASSLATASGTNEQFF. The CDR3 DNA follows: TGTGCCAGCAGCTTAGCGACGGCTAGCGGGACGAATGAGCAGTTCTTC.